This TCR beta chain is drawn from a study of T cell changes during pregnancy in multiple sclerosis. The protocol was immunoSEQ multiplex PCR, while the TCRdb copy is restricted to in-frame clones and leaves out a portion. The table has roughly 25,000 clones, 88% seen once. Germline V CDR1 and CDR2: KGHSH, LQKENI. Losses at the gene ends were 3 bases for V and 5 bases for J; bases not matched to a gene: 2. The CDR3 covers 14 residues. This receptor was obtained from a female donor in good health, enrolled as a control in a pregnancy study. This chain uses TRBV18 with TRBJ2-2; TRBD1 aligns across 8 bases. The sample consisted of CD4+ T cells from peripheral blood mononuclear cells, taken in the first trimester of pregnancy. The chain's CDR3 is CASSPTGETGELFF. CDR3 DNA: TGTGCCAGCTCACCGACAGGGGAGACCGGGGAGCTGTTTTTT.